This is a list of T cell receptor beta chains from one sample in a study of blood T cell repertoires in COVID-19. The repertoire was sequenced with immunoSEQ multiplex PCR; TCRdb's copy has only in-frame clones and lacks some. Found here are approximately 450,000 clones, 80% to 90% of them singletons; the top ten hold 1% to 1.3%. The specimen was PBMCs or T cells enriched from blood (not recorded which). The receptors stem from a man aged 25-40 years who had recovered from COVID-19. CDR3s include the opening cysteine and the closing phenylalanine or tryptophan. A D gene is named only where the DNA matches it firmly. A clone size is listed for some rows: how often the clone was seen (once, few, many), or a class if it is expanded.

D gene: .; clone size: .; J gene: TRBJ1-6; V gene: TRBV3-1/TRBV3-2; CDR3 DNA: TGTGCCAGCAGCCAAGGGACAGTGTCATCACCCCTCCACTTT; CDR3 protein: CASSQGTVSSPLHF
D gene: .; clone size: .; J gene: TRBJ1-1; V gene: TRBV30; CDR3 DNA: TGTGCCTGGGACAGGCTGAACACTGAAGCTTTCTTT; CDR3 protein: CAWDRLNTEAFF
D gene: TRBD2; clone size: .; J gene: TRBJ2-7; V gene: TRBV14; CDR3 DNA: TGTGCCAGCAGCCAAGTAGCGGGTGGCTCCTACGAGCAGTACTTC; CDR3 protein: CASSQVAGGSYEQYF
D gene: TRBD1; clone size: .; J gene: TRBJ2-7; V gene: TRBV28; CDR3 DNA: TGTGCCAGCTCAAGGACAGGGGGCTACGAGCAGTACTTC; CDR3 protein: CASSRTGGYEQYF
D gene: .; clone size: .; J gene: TRBJ1-5; V gene: TRBV28; CDR3 DNA: TGTGCCAGCAGTTTATTCGCAGATGATAGCAATCAGCCCCAGCATTTT; CDR3 protein: CASSLFADDSNQPQHF
D gene: .; clone size: .; J gene: TRBJ1-2; V gene: TRBV2; CDR3 DNA: TGTGCCAGCAGTGAAGAGGGACTTCGCTATGGCTACACCTTC; CDR3 protein: CASSEEGLRYGYTF
D gene: .; clone size: .; J gene: TRBJ1-5; V gene: TRBV30; CDR3 DNA: TGTGCCTGGAGTGTTGGGCCAGGTCTGAGTCAGCCCCAGCATTTT; CDR3 protein: CAWSVGPGLSQPQHF
D gene: .; clone size: .; J gene: TRBJ1-3; V gene: TRBV30; CDR3 DNA: TGTGCCTGGAGTGGGAGCTCTGGAAACACCATATATTTT; CDR3 protein: CAWSGSSGNTIYF
D gene: .; clone size: .; J gene: TRBJ1-5; V gene: TRBV19; CDR3 DNA: TGTGCCACCCGAACAGGGAATAGCAATCAGCCCCAGCATTTT; CDR3 protein: CATRTGNSNQPQHF
D gene: TRBD2; clone size: .; J gene: TRBJ2-1; V gene: TRBV9; CDR3 DNA: TGTGCCAGCAGCACTGGGACTAGCGGGAGCTACAATGAGCAGTTCTTC; CDR3 protein: CASSTGTSGSYNEQFF
D gene: .; clone size: once; J gene: TRBJ1-1; V gene: TRBV10-3; CDR3 DNA: TGTGCCATCAGTAACACGCAGACTGAAGCTTTCTTT; CDR3 protein: CAISNTQTEAFF
D gene: .; clone size: .; J gene: TRBJ1-2; V gene: TRBV7-9; CDR3 DNA: TGTGCCAGCAGCTTAGAACAGGGAACCGCTGGCTACACCTTC; CDR3 protein: CASSLEQGTAGYTF
D gene: TRBD2; clone size: few; J gene: TRBJ2-7; V gene: TRBV19; CDR3 DNA: TGTGCCAGTAGTATGGGACTAGCCGCCGAGCAGTACTTC; CDR3 protein: CASSMGLAAEQYF
D gene: .; clone size: .; J gene: TRBJ1-2; V gene: TRBV7-2; CDR3 DNA: TGTGCCAGCAGCTCCCCCCAGGGTTTCGTTGGCTACACCTTC; CDR3 protein: CASSSPQGFVGYTF
D gene: .; clone size: .; J gene: TRBJ2-7; V gene: TRBV12-3/TRBV12-4; CDR3 DNA: TGTGCCAGCAGTTCACAGGGCCACGAGCAGTACTTC; CDR3 protein: CASSSQGHEQYF
D gene: TRBD1; clone size: .; J gene: TRBJ2-2; V gene: TRBV5-4; CDR3 DNA: TGTGCCAGCAGCTTGGCAGGGCAGGGGGCCGTCGGGGAGCTGTTTTTT; CDR3 protein: CASSLAGQGAVGELFF
D gene: TRBD1; clone size: .; J gene: TRBJ2-2; V gene: TRBV4-1; CDR3 DNA: TGCGCCAGCAGCCAGGAGACAGGGGTGGCCACCGGGGAGCTGTTTTTT; CDR3 protein: CASSQETGVATGELFF
D gene: TRBD2; clone size: once; J gene: TRBJ2-1; V gene: TRBV4-2; CDR3 DNA: TGTGCCAGCAGCCAAGAGGGGCTAGCGGGAGGGGGAAATGAGCAGTTCTTC; CDR3 protein: CASSQEGLAGGGNEQFF
D gene: TRBD1; clone size: .; J gene: TRBJ2-7; V gene: TRBV6-5; CDR3 DNA: TGTGCCAGCAGTCAACCCGGGACAGTCGAGCAGTACTTC; CDR3 protein: CASSQPGTVEQYF
D gene: TRBD1; clone size: .; J gene: TRBJ1-5; V gene: TRBV7-8; CDR3 DNA: TGTGCCAGCAGCATATCGGGACAGGGGTATCAGCCCCAGCATTTT; CDR3 protein: CASSISGQGYQPQHF
D gene: .; clone size: .; J gene: TRBJ1-6; V gene: TRBV7-9; CDR3 DNA: TGTGCCAGCAGCCAACCGGGAGGGCTAGATTCACCCCTCCACTTT; CDR3 protein: CASSQPGGLDSPLHF
D gene: .; clone size: .; J gene: TRBJ2-7; V gene: TRBV5-4; CDR3 DNA: TGTGCCAGCAGCTTTAGGCGCGGAGGGTTCCCCGGCGAGCAGTACTTC; CDR3 protein: CASSFRRGGFPGEQYF
D gene: .; clone size: .; J gene: TRBJ1-4; V gene: TRBV7-9; CDR3 DNA: TGTGCCAGCAGAGCCTCCGGTAATGAAAAACTGTTTTTT; CDR3 protein: CASRASGNEKLFF
D gene: TRBD1; clone size: .; J gene: TRBJ1-1; V gene: TRBV13; CDR3 DNA: TGTGCCAGCAGCTCCCCCGGGCAGGGGGACACTGAAGCTTTCTTT; CDR3 protein: CASSSPGQGDTEAFF
D gene: .; clone size: .; J gene: TRBJ2-7; V gene: TRBV5-1; CDR3 DNA: TGCGCCAGCAGCTTGGACCCGGGAGCGGACTACGAGCAGTACTTC; CDR3 protein: CASSLDPGADYEQYF
D gene: .; clone size: .; J gene: TRBJ1-6; V gene: TRBV5-1; CDR3 DNA: TGCGCCAGCAGCTTGGCCGGGACTTACAATAATTCACCCCTCCACTTT; CDR3 protein: CASSLAGTYNNSPLHF
D gene: TRBD1; clone size: .; J gene: TRBJ2-1; V gene: TRBV10-3; CDR3 DNA: TGTGCCATCAGCGCAAGACAGGGGGATGAGCAGTTCTTC; CDR3 protein: CAISARQGDEQFF
D gene: TRBD1; clone size: .; J gene: TRBJ1-4; V gene: TRBV30; CDR3 DNA: TGTGCCTGGAGGTTAGGACAGGAGAATGCGTTTTTT; CDR3 protein: CAWRLGQENAFF
D gene: .; clone size: .; J gene: TRBJ2-1; V gene: TRBV9; CDR3 DNA: TGTGCCAGCAGCGTGGGCCTAGCGATCTACAATGAGCAGTTCTTC; CDR3 protein: CASSVGLAIYNEQFF
D gene: .; clone size: .; J gene: TRBJ1-2; V gene: TRBV7-9; CDR3 DNA: TGTGCCAGCAGCCCCTCTCACTATGGCTACACCTTC; CDR3 protein: CASSPSHYGYTF
D gene: .; clone size: once; J gene: TRBJ2-3; V gene: TRBV19; CDR3 DNA: TGTGCCAGTAGGAATCACGGGACATCAGATACGCAGTATTTT; CDR3 protein: CASRNHGTSDTQYF
D gene: .; clone size: once; J gene: TRBJ1-1; V gene: TRBV6-5; CDR3 DNA: TGTGCCAGCAGTAGGGGCGGGGGCACTGAAGCTTTCTTT; CDR3 protein: CASSRGGGTEAFF
D gene: .; clone size: .; J gene: TRBJ2-1; V gene: TRBV27; CDR3 DNA: TGTGCCAGCAGCGCCTCGGTCGGGGTTAGGGAGCAGTTCTTC; CDR3 protein: CASSASVGVREQFF
D gene: .; clone size: few; J gene: TRBJ1-1; V gene: TRBV7-9; CDR3 DNA: TGTGCCAGCAGCTTAGAGGGGCCGGCTGAAGCTTTCTTT; CDR3 protein: CASSLEGPAEAFF
D gene: .; clone size: .; J gene: TRBJ2-7; V gene: TRBV28; CDR3 DNA: TGTGCCAGCAGGCCCACAGACAGCGACGAGCAGTACTTC; CDR3 protein: CASRPTDSDEQYF
D gene: .; clone size: .; J gene: TRBJ2-2; V gene: TRBV27; CDR3 DNA: TGTGCCAGCAGTTATGTCGGACGGGGCACCGGGGAGCTGTTTTTT; CDR3 protein: CASSYVGRGTGELFF
D gene: .; clone size: .; J gene: TRBJ1-4; V gene: TRBV15; CDR3 DNA: TGTGCCACCAGCAGCGGTCCCGGAACAGGAAAGTTTTTT; CDR3 protein: CATSSGPGTGKFF
D gene: .; clone size: .; J gene: TRBJ2-7; V gene: TRBV28; CDR3 DNA: TGTGCCAGCAGTTTATTTCAACTCGCCTACGAGCAGTACTTC; CDR3 protein: CASSLFQLAYEQYF
D gene: TRBD1; clone size: .; J gene: TRBJ1-5; V gene: TRBV4-2; CDR3 DNA: TGTGCCAGCAGCCAAACAGGGGATGTCAATCAGCCCCAGCATTTT; CDR3 protein: CASSQTGDVNQPQHF
D gene: .; clone size: once; J gene: TRBJ2-7; V gene: TRBV27; CDR3 DNA: TGTGCCAGCAGTTTATCGGGACATACCTACGAGCAGTACTTC; CDR3 protein: CASSLSGHTYEQYF
D gene: .; clone size: .; J gene: TRBJ2-2; V gene: TRBV7-3; CDR3 DNA: TGTGCCAGCAGCTTAAATCCGGCGGGAAACACCGGGGAGCTGTTTTTT; CDR3 protein: CASSLNPAGNTGELFF
D gene: .; clone size: once; J gene: TRBJ2-2; V gene: TRBV5-4; CDR3 DNA: TGTGCCAGCAGCTTCGGACTAACGAACACCGGGGAGCTGTTTTTT; CDR3 protein: CASSFGLTNTGELFF
D gene: .; clone size: .; J gene: TRBJ1-2; V gene: TRBV7-2; CDR3 DNA: TGTGCCAGCAGCCCGACAGGCAACTATGGCTACACCTTC; CDR3 protein: CASSPTGNYGYTF
D gene: .; clone size: .; J gene: TRBJ1-1; V gene: TRBV7-9; CDR3 DNA: TGTGCCAGCAGCTTATTAGCAGGGGCCGCGGGTACTGAAGCTTTCTTT; CDR3 protein: CASSLLAGAAGTEAFF
D gene: .; clone size: .; J gene: TRBJ2-7; V gene: TRBV5-1; CDR3 DNA: TGCGCCAGCAGCTCCAACTACGAGCAGTACTTC; CDR3 protein: CASSSNYEQYF
D gene: .; clone size: .; J gene: TRBJ2-3; V gene: TRBV2; CDR3 DNA: TGTGCCAGCAGTGAAGGAAGGTCGAGCGGAGATACGCAGTATTTT; CDR3 protein: CASSEGRSSGDTQYF
D gene: TRBD2; clone size: .; J gene: TRBJ2-7; V gene: TRBV5-4; CDR3 DNA: TGTGCCAGCAGCTTGATGACTAGCCCCTACGAGCAGTACTTC; CDR3 protein: CASSLMTSPYEQYF
D gene: .; clone size: .; J gene: TRBJ1-1; V gene: TRBV7-8; CDR3 DNA: TGTGCCAGCAGCTTTTACCAGGGTCGGACTGAAGCTTTCTTT; CDR3 protein: CASSFYQGRTEAFF
D gene: TRBD2; clone size: few; J gene: TRBJ2-5; V gene: TRBV18; CDR3 DNA: TGTGCCAGCTCACCACCGTCTAGCGGAGAGACCCAGTACTTC; CDR3 protein: CASSPPSSGETQYF